Below are 14 T cell receptor beta chains sequenced from a single sample in a study of T cells in Graves' hyperthyroidism and ophthalmopathy (dated by TCRdb to between 2019 and 2020). Library method: multiplex PCR. Sequenced using an Illumina HiSeq 2000. TCR beta CDR3 regions were amplified from RNA transcripts. The first round of RT-PCR for the TCR CDR3 was performed with the HTBI primer set and the Qiagen OneStep RT-PCR kit. TCRdb reran the public reads through fastp at Q25 and MiXCR, keeping productive beta chains. Every entry covers one CDR3 protein and lists the most common genes and DNA from its rows. The sample table contains around 420,000 distinct CDR3 sequences; only one count was recorded for approximately 15% of them. 5% to 6% of the sample rests with the top ten. Sequenced sample: blood. Receptors were obtained from a woman between 18 and 29 years old with Graves' hyperthyroidism.

This clonotype was detected only a few times. The V gene is TRBV11-2, the J gene TRBJ1-6, with 7 bases identical to TRBD1. There are 17 residues in the CDR3. The germline V gene has CDR1 SGHAT and CDR2 FQNNGV. Unmatched junction bases numbered 12, after V lost 0 bases and J lost 10 bases. CDR3 sequence (DNA): TGTGCCAGCAGCTTAGATCGACAGGGATCCTTTTGGTCACCCCTCCACTTT. As protein: CASSLDRQGSFWSPLHF. The full variable domain, in which reference TRBV11-2 and TRBJ1-6 provide the parts outside the CDR3, is EAGVAQSPRYKIIEKRQSVAFWCNPISGHATLYWYQQILGQGPKLLIQFQNNGVVDDSQLPKDRFSAERLKGVDSTLKIQPAKLEDSAVYLCASSLDRQGSFWSPLHFGNGTRLTVT.

The chain joins TRBV6-1 to TRBJ1-5; D possibly corresponds to TRBD1 (6 bases). The CDR3 length is 14 residues. The V and J ends lost 7 bases and 6 bases respectively, with 16 bases between them. From germline, CDR1 is MNHNS and CDR2 SASEGT. The CDR3 DNA reads TGTGCCAGCACTATGTGGGGGGCTCGTCAGCCCCAGCATTTT. Its protein is CASTMWGARQPQHF.

J is TRBJ2-7 and V is TRBV6-2 or TRBV6-3, with TRBD1 as a possible D gene (5 bases). Trimming took off 7 bases at V and 2 bases at J, with 18 bases between the two ends. The CDR3 consists of 15 residues. CDR1 is MNHEY, CDR2 SVGEGT, per germline. The CDR3 DNA follows: TGTGCCAGCACTCCTCAGGGTGGGATACCCTACGAGCAGTACTTC. Translation gives CASTPQGGIPYEQYF.

This chain connects TRBV4-3 to TRBJ2-7; 7 nucleotides match TRBD1. This CDR3 region has 13 residues. J gave up 6 bases and V 0 bases, and 2 bases lay outside the gene matches. Germline CDR1 LGHNA, CDR2 YSLEER. The CDR3 is CASSQETGFEQYF. CDR3 nucleotides: TGCGCCAGCAGCCAAGAGACAGGGTTCGAGCAGTACTTC.

This clonotype turned up a few times. The V and J genes are TRBV19 and TRBJ2-7; 7 bases fit TRBD2. There are 16 residues in the CDR3. The V gene end was trimmed by 3 bases and the J gene end by 5 bases; junction bases not matched to a gene: 13. The V gene's germline CDR1 is LNHDA and CDR2 SQIVND (reference sequence). This chain's CDR3 is CASSIAQGAGYNEQYF. CDR3 nucleotide sequence: TGTGCCAGTAGTATCGCCCAGGGAGCGGGATACAACGAGCAGTACTTC.

There are many counts of this clonotype. The rearrangement uses TRBV7-9 and TRBJ1-1, with D possibly matching TRBD1 (5 bases). This CDR3 is 12 amino acids long. Per the germline V gene, CDR1 is SEHNR and CDR2 is FQNEAQ (reference sequence). V lost 5 bases to trimming and J lost 14 bases, with 18 bases between them. CDR3: CASSQKPSGGFF. The CDR3 region has the DNA TGTGCCAGCAGCCAAAAGCCCTCCGGGGGATTCTTT.

This clonotype has ten or more counts. CDR3 bases: TGTGCCAGCAGCCCTGACAGGGAGTGGTACGAGCAGTACTTC. This gives the protein CASSPDREWYEQYF. J is TRBJ2-7 and V is TRBV7-2; 7 bases align to TRBD1. This CDR3 contains 14 residues. CDR1 SGHTA and CDR2 FQGNSA come from the germline V gene. With V trimmed by 5 bases and J by 4 bases, 8 bases remained unmatched. The complete variable domain, with remaining parts taken from reference TRBV7-2 and TRBJ2-7, reads GAGVSQSPSNKVTEKGKDVELRCDPISGHTALYWYRQSLGQGLEFLIYFQGNSAPDKSGLPSDRFSAERTGGSVSTLTIQRTQQEDSAVYLCASSPDREWYEQYFGPGTRLTVT.

This clonotype has a count of ten or more. V and J are TRBV7-2 and TRBJ1-1; no clear D gene. Germline-derived CDR1 and CDR2 are SGHTA and FQGNSA. V was cut by 1 base and J by 4 bases, with 10 bases left in between. This CDR3 comprises 14 residues. The CDR3 DNA reads as TGTGCCAGCAGCTTAGTCGAAAGGCGCACTGAAGCTTTCTTT. This translates into CASSLVERRTEAFF.

V is TRBV7-2 and J is TRBJ2-3, with TRBD2 matching 13 bases. The V gene end was trimmed by 4 bases and the J gene end by 0 bases; junction bases not matched to a gene: 4. This CDR3 is built from 17 residues. Germline lookup yields CDR1 SGHTA and CDR2 FQGNSA. The CDR3 here is CASSSRTSGSSTDTQYF. DNA for the CDR3: TGTGCCAGCAGCTCCCGGACTAGCGGGAGTAGCACAGATACGCAGTATTTT.

The CDR3 here is CAIRGTGASPLHF. For the CDR3, the DNA is TGTGCCATCAGAGGGACAGGGGCTTCACCCCTCCACTTT. The chain has TRBV10-3 and TRBJ1-6; 10 nucleotides agree with TRBD1. This CDR3 region has 13 residues. Germline V gene lookup returns CDR1 ENHRY and CDR2 SYGVKD. J gave up 9 bases and V 6 bases, and 2 bases lay outside the gene matches.

The chain couples TRBV4-3 to TRBJ2-3; perhaps TRBD2 as D (6 bases). V lost 1 base and J lost 6, with 14 bases in between. CDR3 length equals 15 residues. CDR1 is LGHNA, CDR2 YSLEER, per germline. The chain's CDR3 is CASSQGLVPGDTQYF. The CDR3 nucleotides read TGCGCCAGCAGCCAAGGACTAGTCCCTGGGGATACGCAGTATTTT.

The chain couples TRBV9 to TRBJ2-3, with 11 positions matching TRBD1. The CDR3 has 17 residues. J lost 3 bases, V lost 4 bases, and 10 bases had no gene match. In germline, CDR1 is SGDLS, CDR2 YYNGEE. The CDR3 here is CASSPRGTGGLTDTQYF. The CDR3 nucleotides read TGTGCCAGCAGCCCAAGGGGGACAGGGGGTTTAACAGATACGCAGTATTTT.

The chain is built from TRBV9 and TRBJ1-6; the D gene is possibly TRBD1 (5 bases). V shed 7 bases and J shed 9 bases, with 11 bases lying between them. CDR3 size: 12 residues. Looked up from germline, CDR1 is SGDLS and CDR2 is YYNGEE. The CDR3 loop reads CASAGDGSPLHF. CDR3 bases: TGTGCCAGCGCCGGGGACGGTTCACCCCTCCACTTT. The complete variable domain, with remaining parts taken from reference TRBV9 and TRBJ1-6, reads DSGVTQTPKHLITATGQRVTLRCSPRSGDLSVYWYQQSLDQGLQFLIQYYNGEERAKGNILERFSAQQFPDLHSELNLSSLELGDSALYFCASAGDGSPLHFGNGTRLTVT.

This clonotype was seen a handful of times. The chain links TRBV10-3 to TRBJ2-1, with D unclear. Germline-derived CDR1 and CDR2 are ENHRY and SYGVKD. Trimming shortened V by 4 bases and J by 8 bases, and 15 bases separated the two germline ends. This CDR3 comprises 14 residues. Written as DNA, the CDR3 is TGTGCCATCAGTGTGGTGCCAGGTACGGATGAGCAGTTCTTC. It is translated as CAISVVPGTDEQFF.